This T cell receptor beta chain was profiled in a study of OX40 agonist ivuxolimab in advanced cancers. The wider study: In this trial design, patients received ivuxolimab intravenously at 0.01 to 10 mg/kg every 2 weeks. Eligibility rules accepted prior anti-PD-1, anti-PD-L1 or anti-CTLA-4 therapy, and around 43% had some. Each dose-escalation patient presented with hepatocellular carcinoma, melanoma, renal cell or head and neck cancer.

The ends were cut back, 6 bases at V and 5 bases at J, with 13 bases in the middle. The CDR3 has 13 amino acids. Germline CDR1 LGHNT, CDR2 FRNRAP. The table came from immunoSEQ multiplex PCR; TCRdb's copy has only in-frame clones and leaves some out. The sample carries around 110,000 clones, approximately 89% recorded once. About this clone: Antigen unknown.

Study-level findings and limits: CD4+ and CD8+ blood T cells expanded clonally by week 6 at 0.1 to 3.0 mg/kg.

The sequences come from CD4+ or CD8+ T cells sorted from blood, collected in a trial of the OX40 agonist ivuxolimab. The chain is built from TRBV12-5 and TRBJ1-1; D uncertain. The TCR sequence derives from an adult with an advanced solid tumor such as melanoma, head and neck, liver or kidney cancer. The CDR3 region is CASGASGGTEAFF. The CDR3 DNA follows: TGTGCTAGTGGCGCCTCTGGAGGGACTGAAGCTTTCTTT.